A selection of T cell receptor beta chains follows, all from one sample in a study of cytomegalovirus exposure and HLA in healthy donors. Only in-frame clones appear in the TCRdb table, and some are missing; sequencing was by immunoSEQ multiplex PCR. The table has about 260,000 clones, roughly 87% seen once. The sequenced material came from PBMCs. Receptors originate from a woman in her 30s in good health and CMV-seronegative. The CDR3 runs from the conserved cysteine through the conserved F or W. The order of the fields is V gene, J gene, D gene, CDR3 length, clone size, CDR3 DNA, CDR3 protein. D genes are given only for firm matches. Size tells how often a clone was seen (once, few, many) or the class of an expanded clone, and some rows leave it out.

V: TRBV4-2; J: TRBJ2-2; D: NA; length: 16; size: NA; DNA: TGTGCCAGCAGCCAAGTGGCAGCTACCGGCACCGGGGAGCTGTTTTTT; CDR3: CASSQVAATGTGELFF
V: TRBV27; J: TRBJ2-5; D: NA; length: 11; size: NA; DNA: TGTGCCAGCCAGTTAGAAGAGACCCAGTACTTC; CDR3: CASQLEETQYF
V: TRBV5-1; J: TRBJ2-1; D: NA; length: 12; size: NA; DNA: TGCGCCAGCACCGAAGGCTACAATGAGCAGTTCTTC; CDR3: CASTEGYNEQFF
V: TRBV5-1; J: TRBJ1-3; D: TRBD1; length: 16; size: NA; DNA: TGCGCCAGCAGCACCCAGGGACAGGGGGCTGGAAACACCATATATTTT; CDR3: CASSTQGQGAGNTIYF
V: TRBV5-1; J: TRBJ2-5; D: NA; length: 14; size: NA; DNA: TGCGCCAGCGGACTAACAGGGGACCAAGAGACCCAGTACTTC; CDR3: CASGLTGDQETQYF
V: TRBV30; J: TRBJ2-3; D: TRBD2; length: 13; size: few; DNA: TGTGCCTGGAGTACCCGACTAGCGGATACGCAGTATTTT; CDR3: CAWSTRLADTQYF
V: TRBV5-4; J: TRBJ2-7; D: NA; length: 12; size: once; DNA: TGTGCCAGCAGCTCAGGGGGGTACGAGCAGTACTTC; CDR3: CASSSGGYEQYF
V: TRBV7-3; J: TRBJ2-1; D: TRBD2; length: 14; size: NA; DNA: TGTGCCAGCAGCCGGGGACTAGCGGGAGGGGAGCAGTTCTTC; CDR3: CASSRGLAGGEQFF
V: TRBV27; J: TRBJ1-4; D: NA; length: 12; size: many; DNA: TGTGCCAGCGCGGGGGGAGGGGAAAAACTGTTTTTT; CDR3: CASAGGGEKLFF
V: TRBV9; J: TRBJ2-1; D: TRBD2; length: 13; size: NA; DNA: TGTGCCAGCAGCCCAAGCGGGGTCGGTGAGCAGTTCTTC; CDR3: CASSPSGVGEQFF
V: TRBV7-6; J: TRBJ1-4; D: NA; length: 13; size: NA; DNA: TGTGCCAGCAGCTTTCGGCTTGGGGAAAAACTGTTTTTT; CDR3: CASSFRLGEKLFF
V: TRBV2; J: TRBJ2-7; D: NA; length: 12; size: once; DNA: TGTGCCAGCAGTGAAAGCTCCTACGAGCAGTACTTC; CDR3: CASSESSYEQYF
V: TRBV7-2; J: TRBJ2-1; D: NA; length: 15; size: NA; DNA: TGTGCCAGCAGCACGGAGGGTAGCGTTTCCAATGAGCAGTTCTTC; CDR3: CASSTEGSVSNEQFF
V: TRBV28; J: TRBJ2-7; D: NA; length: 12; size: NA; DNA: TGTGCCAGCAGTCGCCGGTCCTACGAGCAGTACTTC; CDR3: CASSRRSYEQYF
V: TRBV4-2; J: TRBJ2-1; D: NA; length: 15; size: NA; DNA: TGTGCCAGCAGCCGGGGCAGGGGAGGTTTTAATGAGCAGTTCTTC; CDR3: CASSRGRGGFNEQFF
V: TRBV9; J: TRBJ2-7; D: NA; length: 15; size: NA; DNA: TGTGCCAGCAGCGTAGGGTCGGCAACCTCCTACGAGCAGTACTTC; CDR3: CASSVGSATSYEQYF
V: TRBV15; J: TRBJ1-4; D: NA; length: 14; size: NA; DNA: TGTGCCACCAGGAGAGACAGGAACCATGAAAAACTGTTTTTT; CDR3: CATRRDRNHEKLFF
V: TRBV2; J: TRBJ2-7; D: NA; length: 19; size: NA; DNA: TGTGCCAGCAGTGAAGTAGAGGGGGTACTTCCCCGGTGGTTCTACGAGCAGTACTTC; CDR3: CASSEVEGVLPRWFYEQYF
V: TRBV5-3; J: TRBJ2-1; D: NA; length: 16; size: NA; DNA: TGTGCCAGAAGCCCCCGGGGAGATGGCACCTACAATGAGCAGTTCTTC; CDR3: CARSPRGDGTYNEQFF
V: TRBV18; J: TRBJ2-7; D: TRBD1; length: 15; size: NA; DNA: TGTGCCAGCTCACCTACAGGGGGCTTCTCCTACGAGCAGTACTTC; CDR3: CASSPTGGFSYEQYF
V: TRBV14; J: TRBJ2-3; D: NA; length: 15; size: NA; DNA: TGTGCCAGCAGCCAAACAGACATCTTTACAGATACGCAGTATTTT; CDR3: CASSQTDIFTDTQYF
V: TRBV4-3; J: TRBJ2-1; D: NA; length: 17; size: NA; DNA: TGCGCCAGCAGCCAAGGGTTTAGCGGAAGCTCCTACAATGAGCAGTTCTTC; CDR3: CASSQGFSGSSYNEQFF
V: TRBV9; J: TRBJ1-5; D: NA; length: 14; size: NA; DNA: TGTGCCAGCAGCGTTTCAGGGGTTAATCAGCCCCAGCATTTT; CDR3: CASSVSGVNQPQHF
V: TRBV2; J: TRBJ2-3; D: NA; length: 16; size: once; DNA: TGTGCCAGCAGTGAAGGTGCGACTGGTAGCACAGATACGCAGTATTTT; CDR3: CASSEGATGSTDTQYF
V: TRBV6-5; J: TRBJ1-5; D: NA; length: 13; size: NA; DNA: TGTGCCAGCAGTCCAGGAAGGACTCAGCCCCAGCATTTT; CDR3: CASSPGRTQPQHF
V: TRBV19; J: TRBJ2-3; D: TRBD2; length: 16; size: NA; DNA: TGTGCCAGTAGTCTAGGACTAGTTGGTAGCACAGATACGCAGTATTTT; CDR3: CASSLGLVGSTDTQYF
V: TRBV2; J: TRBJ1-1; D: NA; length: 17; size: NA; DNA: TGTGCCAGCAGTGAAGCGGGCGGGGGGAACTCGAACACTGAAGCTTTCTTT; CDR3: CASSEAGGGNSNTEAFF
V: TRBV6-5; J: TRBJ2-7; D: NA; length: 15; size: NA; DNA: TGTGCCAGCAGTTACTCGATGTTAGGCACCTACGAGCAGTACTTC; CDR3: CASSYSMLGTYEQYF
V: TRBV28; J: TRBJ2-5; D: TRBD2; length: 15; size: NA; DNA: TGTGCCAGCAGTACCGGACTAGCGGGAGAGGAGACCCAGTACTTC; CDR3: CASSTGLAGEETQYF
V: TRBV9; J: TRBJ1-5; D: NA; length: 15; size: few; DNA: TGTGCCAGCAGCTTCGATGGTAGGAGCAATCAGCCCCAGCATTTT; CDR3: CASSFDGRSNQPQHF
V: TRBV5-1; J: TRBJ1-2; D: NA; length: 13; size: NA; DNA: TGCGCCAGCAGCGCAGGGTATAGCTATGGCTACACCTTC; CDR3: CASSAGYSYGYTF
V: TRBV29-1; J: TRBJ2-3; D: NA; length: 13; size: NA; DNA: TGCAGCGTTGGGCCTAGCGGCACAGATACGCAGTATTTT; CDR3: CSVGPSGTDTQYF
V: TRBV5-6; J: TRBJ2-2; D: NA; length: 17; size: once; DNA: TGTGCCAGCAGCTTGTATCCGAGCGGAGTGGCAACCGGGGAGCTGTTTTTT; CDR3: CASSLYPSGVATGELFF
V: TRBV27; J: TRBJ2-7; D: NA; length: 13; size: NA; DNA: TGTGCCAGCAGTTTTCAGCAGTCCTACGAGCAGTACTTC; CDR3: CASSFQQSYEQYF
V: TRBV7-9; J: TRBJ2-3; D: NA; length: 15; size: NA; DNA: TGTGCCAGCAGCTGGGGGGAGTCTAGCACAGATACGCAGTATTTT; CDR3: CASSWGESSTDTQYF
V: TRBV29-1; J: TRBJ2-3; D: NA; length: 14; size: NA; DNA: TGCAGCGTCTCCGGAGGGGTTTGGGCAGATACGCAGTATTTT; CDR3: CSVSGGVWADTQYF
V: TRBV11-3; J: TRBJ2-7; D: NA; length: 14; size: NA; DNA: TGTGCCAGCAGCTTAGGACACACAACCGGCGAGCAGTACTTC; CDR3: CASSLGHTTGEQYF
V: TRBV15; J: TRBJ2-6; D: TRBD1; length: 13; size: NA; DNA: TGTGCCACCAGCAGTAGGGGGCCTCGCGTCCTGACTTTC; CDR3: CATSSRGPRVLTF
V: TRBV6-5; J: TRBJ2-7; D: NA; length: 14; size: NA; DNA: TGTGCCAGCAGCCGAACGGGACCTCTATACGAGCAGTACTTC; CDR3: CASSRTGPLYEQYF
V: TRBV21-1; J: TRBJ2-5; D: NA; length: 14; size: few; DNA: TGTGCCAGCAGCAAAGCAGCGAGCAGGGAGACCCAGTACTTC; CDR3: CASSKAASRETQYF
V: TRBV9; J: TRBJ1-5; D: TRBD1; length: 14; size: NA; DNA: TGTGCCAGCAGCCCTGGACAGGGCGGACAGCCCCAGCATTTT; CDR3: CASSPGQGGQPQHF
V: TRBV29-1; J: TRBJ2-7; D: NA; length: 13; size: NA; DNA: TGCAGCGCCAAAGGAGGACAGTTGGGTGAGCAGTACTTC; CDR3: CSAKGGQLGEQYF
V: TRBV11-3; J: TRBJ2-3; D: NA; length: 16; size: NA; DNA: TGTGCCAGCAGCTTAGTAGCCGGTCACTCCACAGATACGCAGTATTTT; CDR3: CASSLVAGHSTDTQYF
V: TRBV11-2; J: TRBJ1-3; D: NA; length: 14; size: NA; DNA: TGTGCCAGCAGCTTAGGGGGCGCTGAGAACACCATATATTTT; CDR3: CASSLGGAENTIYF
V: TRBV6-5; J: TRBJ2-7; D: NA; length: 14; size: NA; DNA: TGTGCCAGCAGTTACGCAGGGAGCTCCTACGAGCAGTACTTC; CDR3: CASSYAGSSYEQYF
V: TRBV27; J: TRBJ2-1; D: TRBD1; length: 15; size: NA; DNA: TGTGCCAGCAGCGCCGGGACAGCCTCCTACAATGAGCAGTTCTTC; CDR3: CASSAGTASYNEQFF
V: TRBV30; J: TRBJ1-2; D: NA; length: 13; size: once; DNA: TGTGCCTGGAGTGTACTCGGTGTGGATGGCTACACCTTC; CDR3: CAWSVLGVDGYTF
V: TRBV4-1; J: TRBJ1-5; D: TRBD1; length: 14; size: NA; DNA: TGCGCCAGCAGCCAAGGAGGGGGCGCGGAGCCCCAGCATTTT; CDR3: CASSQGGGAEPQHF
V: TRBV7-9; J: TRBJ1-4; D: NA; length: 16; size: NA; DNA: TGTGCCAGCAGCCCCCGCCCTGGGACTGGGGGTGAAAAACTGTTTTTT; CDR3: CASSPRPGTGGEKLFF
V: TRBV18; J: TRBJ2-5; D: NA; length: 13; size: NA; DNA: TGTGCCAGCTCACCGGGAACCTGGGGGACCCAGTACTTC; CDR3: CASSPGTWGTQYF
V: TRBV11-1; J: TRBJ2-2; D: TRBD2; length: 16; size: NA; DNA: TGTGCCAGCAGCTTAAGGGCTAGCGGGCCCACCGGGGAGCTGTTTTTT; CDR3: CASSLRASGPTGELFF
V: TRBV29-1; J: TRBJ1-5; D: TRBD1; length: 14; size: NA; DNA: TGCAGCGTTGAAACAGGGGATGGCGATCAGCCCCAGCATTTT; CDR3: CSVETGDGDQPQHF
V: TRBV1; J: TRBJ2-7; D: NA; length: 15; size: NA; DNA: TGCACCAGCAGCCAACCCGGACTAGCGCTGGACGAGCAGTACTTC; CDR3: CTSSQPGLALDEQYF
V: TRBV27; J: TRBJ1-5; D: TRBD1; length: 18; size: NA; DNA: TGTGCCAGCAGTCTTCTAGGACAGGGACCCTATAGCAATCAGCCCCAGCATTTT; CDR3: CASSLLGQGPYSNQPQHF
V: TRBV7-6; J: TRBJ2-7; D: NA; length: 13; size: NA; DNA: TGTGCCAGCAGCTTAGACCAGGAGTACGAGCAGTACTTC; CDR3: CASSLDQEYEQYF